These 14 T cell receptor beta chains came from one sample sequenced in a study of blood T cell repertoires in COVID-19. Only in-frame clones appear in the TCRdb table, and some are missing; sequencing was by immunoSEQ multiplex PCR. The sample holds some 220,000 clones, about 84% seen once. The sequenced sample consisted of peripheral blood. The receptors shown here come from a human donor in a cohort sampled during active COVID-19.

In DNA, the CDR3 is TGTGCCAGCAGTTTGGGACCCGAGGCAGGGAGGCCACGGGGGTATGGCTACACCTTC. Its protein product is CASSLGPEAGRPRGYGYTF. V gene TRBV27 combines with J gene TRBJ1-2, with TRBD1 as a possible D gene (5 bases). Trimming shortened V by 3 bases and J by 5 bases, and 28 bases separated the two germline ends. The germline V gene encodes CDR1 MNHEY and CDR2 SMNVEV (reference sequence). The CDR3 has 19 residues.

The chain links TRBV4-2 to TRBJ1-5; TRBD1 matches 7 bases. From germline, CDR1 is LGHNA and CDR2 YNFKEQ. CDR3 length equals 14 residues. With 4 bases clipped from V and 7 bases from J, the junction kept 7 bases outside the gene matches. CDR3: CASSPTGARQPQHF. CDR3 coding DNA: TGTGCCAGCAGCCCAACAGGGGCCCGGCAGCCCCAGCATTTT.

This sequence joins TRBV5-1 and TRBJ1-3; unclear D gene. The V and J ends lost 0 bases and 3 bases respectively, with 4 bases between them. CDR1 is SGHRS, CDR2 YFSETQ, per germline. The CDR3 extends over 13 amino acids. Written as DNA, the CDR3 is TGCGCCAGCAGCTTGGACAGTGGAAACACCATATATTTT. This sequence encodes CASSLDSGNTIYF.

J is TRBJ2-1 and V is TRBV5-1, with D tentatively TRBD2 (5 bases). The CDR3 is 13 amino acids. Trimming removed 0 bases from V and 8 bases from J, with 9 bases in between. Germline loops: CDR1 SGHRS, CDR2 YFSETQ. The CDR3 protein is CASSLVLGDEQFF. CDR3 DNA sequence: TGCGCCAGCAGCTTGGTACTGGGAGATGAGCAGTTCTTC. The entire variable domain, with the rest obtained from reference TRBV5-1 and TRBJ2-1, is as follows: KAGVTQTPRYLIKTRGQQVTLSCSPISGHRSVSWYQQTPGQGLQFLFEYFSETQRNKGNFPGRFSGRQFSNSRSEMNVSTLELGDSALYLCASSLVLGDEQFFGPGTRLTVL.

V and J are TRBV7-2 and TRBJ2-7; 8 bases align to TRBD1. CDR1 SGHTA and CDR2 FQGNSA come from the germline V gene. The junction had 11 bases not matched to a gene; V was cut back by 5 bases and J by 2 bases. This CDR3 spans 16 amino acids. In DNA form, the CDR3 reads TGTGCCAGCAGCCCCCGGGACAGGATCAACCCCTACGAGCAGTACTTC. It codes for CASSPRDRINPYEQYF.

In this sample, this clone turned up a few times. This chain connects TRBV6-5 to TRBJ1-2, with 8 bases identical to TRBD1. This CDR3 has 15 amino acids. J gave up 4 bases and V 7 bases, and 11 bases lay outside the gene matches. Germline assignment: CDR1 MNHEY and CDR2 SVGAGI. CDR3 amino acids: CASKMTGVISYGYTF. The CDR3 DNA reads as TGTGCCAGCAAGATGACAGGGGTAATTAGCTATGGCTACACCTTC.

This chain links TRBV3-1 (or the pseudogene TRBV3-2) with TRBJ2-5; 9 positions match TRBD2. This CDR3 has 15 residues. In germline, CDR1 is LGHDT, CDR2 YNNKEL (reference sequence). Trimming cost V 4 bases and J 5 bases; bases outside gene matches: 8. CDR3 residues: CASSPSGGRAETQYF. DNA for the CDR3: TGTGCCAGCAGCCCCAGCGGGGGGAGGGCCGAGACCCAGTACTTC.

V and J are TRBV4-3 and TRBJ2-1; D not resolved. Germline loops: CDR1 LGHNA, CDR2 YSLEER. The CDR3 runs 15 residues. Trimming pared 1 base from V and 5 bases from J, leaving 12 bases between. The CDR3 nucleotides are TGCGCCAGCAGCCAAGGGTTAGTGCCAAACAATGAGCAGTTCTTC. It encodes CASSQGLVPNNEQFF.

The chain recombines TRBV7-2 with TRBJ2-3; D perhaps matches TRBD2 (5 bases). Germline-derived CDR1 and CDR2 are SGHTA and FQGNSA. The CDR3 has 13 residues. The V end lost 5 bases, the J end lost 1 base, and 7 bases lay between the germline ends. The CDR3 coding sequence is TGTGCCAGCAGCGCCGGGGGCACAGATACGCAGTATTTT. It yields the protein CASSAGGTDTQYF. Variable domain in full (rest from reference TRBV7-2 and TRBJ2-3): GAGVSQSPSNKVTEKGKDVELRCDPISGHTALYWYRQSLGQGLEFLIYFQGNSAPDKSGLPSDRFSAERTGGSVSTLTIQRTQQEDSAVYLCASSAGGTDTQYFGPGTRLTVL.

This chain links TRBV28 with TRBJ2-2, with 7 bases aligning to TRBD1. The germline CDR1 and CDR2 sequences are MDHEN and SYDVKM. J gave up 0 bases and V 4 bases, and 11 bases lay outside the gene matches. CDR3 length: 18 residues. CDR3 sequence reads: CASSSDRLDRTNTGELFF. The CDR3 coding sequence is TGTGCCAGCAGTTCAGACCGCTTGGACAGGACGAACACCGGGGAGCTGTTTTTT.

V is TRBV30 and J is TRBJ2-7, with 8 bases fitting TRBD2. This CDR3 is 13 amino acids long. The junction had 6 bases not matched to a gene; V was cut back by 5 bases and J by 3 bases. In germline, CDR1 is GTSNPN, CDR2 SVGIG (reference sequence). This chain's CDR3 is CAWALAGLYEQYF. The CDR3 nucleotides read TGTGCCTGGGCCCTAGCGGGCCTCTACGAGCAGTACTTC.

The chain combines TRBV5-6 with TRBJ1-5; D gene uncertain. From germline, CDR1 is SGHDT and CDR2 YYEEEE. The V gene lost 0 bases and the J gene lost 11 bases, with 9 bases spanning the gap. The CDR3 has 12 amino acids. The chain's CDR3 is CASSLGHMTQHF. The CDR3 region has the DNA TGTGCCAGCAGCTTGGGGCATATGACCCAGCATTTT.

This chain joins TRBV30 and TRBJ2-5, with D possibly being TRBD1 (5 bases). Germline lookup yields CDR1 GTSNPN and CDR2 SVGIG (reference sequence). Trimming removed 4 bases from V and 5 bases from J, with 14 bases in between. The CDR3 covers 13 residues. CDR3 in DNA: TGTGCCTGGAAGACTCAGGGTTGGGAGACCCAGTACTTC. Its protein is CAWKTQGWETQYF.

CDR3: CASSSGQQNQPQHF. The CDR3 DNA reads as TGTGCCAGCAGCTCGGGACAGCAGAATCAGCCCCAGCATTTT. The chain recombines TRBV11-2 with TRBJ1-5; 7 nucleotides align to TRBD1. Germline values: CDR1 SGHAT, CDR2 FQNNGV. The CDR3 runs to 14 residues. Trimming took 4 bases from V and 4 from J; bases not matched to a gene: 4.